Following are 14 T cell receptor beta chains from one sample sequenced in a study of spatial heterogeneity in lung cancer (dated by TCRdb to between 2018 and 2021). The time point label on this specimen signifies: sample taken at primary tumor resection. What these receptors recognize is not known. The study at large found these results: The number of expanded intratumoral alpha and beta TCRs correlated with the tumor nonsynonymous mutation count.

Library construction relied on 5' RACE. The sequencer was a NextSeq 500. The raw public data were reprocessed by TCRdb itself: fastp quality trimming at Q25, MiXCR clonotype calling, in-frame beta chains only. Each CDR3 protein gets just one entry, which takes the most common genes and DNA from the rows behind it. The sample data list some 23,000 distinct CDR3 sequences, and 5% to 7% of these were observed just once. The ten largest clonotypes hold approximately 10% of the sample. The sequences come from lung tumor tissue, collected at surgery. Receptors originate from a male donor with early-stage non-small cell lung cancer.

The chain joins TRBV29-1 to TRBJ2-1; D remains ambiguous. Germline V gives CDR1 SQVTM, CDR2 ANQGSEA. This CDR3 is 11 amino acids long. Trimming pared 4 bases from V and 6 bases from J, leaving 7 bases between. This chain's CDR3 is CSVGSGNEQFF. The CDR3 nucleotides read TGCAGCGTTGGGTCCGGCAATGAGCAGTTCTTC.

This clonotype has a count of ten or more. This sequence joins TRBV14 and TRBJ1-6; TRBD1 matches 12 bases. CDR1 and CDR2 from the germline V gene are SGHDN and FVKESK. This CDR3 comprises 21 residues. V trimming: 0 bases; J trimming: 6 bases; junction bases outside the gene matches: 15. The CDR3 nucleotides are TGTGCCAGCAGCCAAGACTGGTACGGGACAGGGGGCTTTGCGACTAATTCACCCCTCCACTTT. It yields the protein CASSQDWYGTGGFATNSPLHF.

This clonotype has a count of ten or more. The CDR3 coding sequence is TGTGCCAGCAGGGTTGGGATACCCAATCAGCCCCAGCATTTT. Its translation: CASRVGIPNQPQHF. The J gene is TRBJ1-5, the V gene TRBV12-3 or TRBV12-4, with D unresolved. This CDR3 has 14 amino acids. Between the trimmed V and J ends, which lost 6 bases and 3 bases, there was a span of 12 bases.

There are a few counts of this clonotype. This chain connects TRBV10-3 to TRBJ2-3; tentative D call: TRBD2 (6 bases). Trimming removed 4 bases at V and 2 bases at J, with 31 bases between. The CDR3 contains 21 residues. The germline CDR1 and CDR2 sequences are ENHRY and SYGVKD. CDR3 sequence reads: CAISGGTRGWDSPSNTDTQYF. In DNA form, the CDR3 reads TGTGCCATCAGTGGGGGAACTAGGGGATGGGACTCACCGAGTAACACAGATACGCAGTATTTT.

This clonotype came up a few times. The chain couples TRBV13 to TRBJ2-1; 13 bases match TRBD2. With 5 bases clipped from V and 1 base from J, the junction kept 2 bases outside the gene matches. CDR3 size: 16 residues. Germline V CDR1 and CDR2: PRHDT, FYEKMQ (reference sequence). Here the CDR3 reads CASSTSGGGSYNEQFF. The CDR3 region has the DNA TGTGCCAGCAGCACTAGCGGGGGGGGATCCTACAATGAGCAGTTCTTC.

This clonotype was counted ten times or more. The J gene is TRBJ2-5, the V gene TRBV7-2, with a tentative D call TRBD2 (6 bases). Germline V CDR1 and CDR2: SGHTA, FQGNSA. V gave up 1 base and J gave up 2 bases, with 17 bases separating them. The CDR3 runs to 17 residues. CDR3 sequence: CASSLGRGSGTQETQYF. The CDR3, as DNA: TGTGCCAGCAGCTTAGGGAGGGGAAGCGGCACTCAAGAGACCCAGTACTTC.

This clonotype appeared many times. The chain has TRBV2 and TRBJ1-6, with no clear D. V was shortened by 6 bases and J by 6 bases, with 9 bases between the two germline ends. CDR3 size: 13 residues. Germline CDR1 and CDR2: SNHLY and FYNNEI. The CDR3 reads CASSAETNSPLHF. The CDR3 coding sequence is TGTGCCAGCAGCGCTGAGACTAATTCACCCCTCCACTTT.

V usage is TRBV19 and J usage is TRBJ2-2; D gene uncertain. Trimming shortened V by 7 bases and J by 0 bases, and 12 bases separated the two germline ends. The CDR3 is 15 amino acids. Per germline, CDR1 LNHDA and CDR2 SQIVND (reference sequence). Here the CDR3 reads CASTKTYANTGELFF. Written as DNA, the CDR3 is TGTGCCAGTACTAAGACATACGCGAACACCGGGGAGCTGTTTTTT. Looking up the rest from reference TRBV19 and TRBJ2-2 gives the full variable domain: DGGITQSPKYLFRKEGQNVTLSCEQNLNHDAMYWYRQDPGQGLRLIYYSQIVNDFQKGDIAEGYSVSREKKESFPLTVTSAQKNPTAFYLCASTKTYANTGELFFGEGSRLTVL.

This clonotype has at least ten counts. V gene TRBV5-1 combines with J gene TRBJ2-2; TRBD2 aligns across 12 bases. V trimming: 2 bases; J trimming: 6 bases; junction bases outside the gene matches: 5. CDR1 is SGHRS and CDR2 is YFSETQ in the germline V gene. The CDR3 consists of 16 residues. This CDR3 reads CASSFLLAGGAGELFF. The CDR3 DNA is TGCGCCAGCAGCTTTCTACTAGCGGGGGGCGCCGGGGAGCTGTTTTTT.

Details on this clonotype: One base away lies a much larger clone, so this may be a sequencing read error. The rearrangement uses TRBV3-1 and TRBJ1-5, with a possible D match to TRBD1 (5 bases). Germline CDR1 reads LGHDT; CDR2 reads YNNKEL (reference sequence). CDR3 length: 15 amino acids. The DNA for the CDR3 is TGTACCAGCAGCCAAGTTACCGGGACCCCTTCGCCCCAGCATTTT. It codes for CTSSQVTGTPSPQHF.

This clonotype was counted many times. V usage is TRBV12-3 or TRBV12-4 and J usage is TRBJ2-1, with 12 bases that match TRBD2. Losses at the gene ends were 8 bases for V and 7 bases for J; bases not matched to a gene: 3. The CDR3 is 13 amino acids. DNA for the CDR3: TGTGCCAGCGGACTAGCGGGGATAAATGAGCAGTTCTTC. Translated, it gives CASGLAGINEQFF.

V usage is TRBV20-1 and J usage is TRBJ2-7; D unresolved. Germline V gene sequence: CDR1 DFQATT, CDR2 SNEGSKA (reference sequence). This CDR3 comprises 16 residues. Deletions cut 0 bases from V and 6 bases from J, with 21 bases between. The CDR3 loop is CSARDRTQKNTGEQYF. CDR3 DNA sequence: TGCAGTGCTAGAGACCGGACCCAAAAGAATACTGGCGAGCAGTACTTC.

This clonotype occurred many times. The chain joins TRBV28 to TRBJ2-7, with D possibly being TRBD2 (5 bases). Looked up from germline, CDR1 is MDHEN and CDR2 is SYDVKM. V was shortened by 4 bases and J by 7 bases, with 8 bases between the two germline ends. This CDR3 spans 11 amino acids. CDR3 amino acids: CASSSRREQYF. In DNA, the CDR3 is TGTGCCAGCAGTTCCCGGAGGGAGCAGTACTTC.

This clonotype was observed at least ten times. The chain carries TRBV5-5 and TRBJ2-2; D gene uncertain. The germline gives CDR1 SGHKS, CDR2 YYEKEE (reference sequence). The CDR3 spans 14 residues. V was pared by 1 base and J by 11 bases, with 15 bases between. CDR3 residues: CASSLTGSLVELFF. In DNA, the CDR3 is TGTGCCAGCAGCTTGACTGGATCGTTAGTAGAGCTGTTTTTT.